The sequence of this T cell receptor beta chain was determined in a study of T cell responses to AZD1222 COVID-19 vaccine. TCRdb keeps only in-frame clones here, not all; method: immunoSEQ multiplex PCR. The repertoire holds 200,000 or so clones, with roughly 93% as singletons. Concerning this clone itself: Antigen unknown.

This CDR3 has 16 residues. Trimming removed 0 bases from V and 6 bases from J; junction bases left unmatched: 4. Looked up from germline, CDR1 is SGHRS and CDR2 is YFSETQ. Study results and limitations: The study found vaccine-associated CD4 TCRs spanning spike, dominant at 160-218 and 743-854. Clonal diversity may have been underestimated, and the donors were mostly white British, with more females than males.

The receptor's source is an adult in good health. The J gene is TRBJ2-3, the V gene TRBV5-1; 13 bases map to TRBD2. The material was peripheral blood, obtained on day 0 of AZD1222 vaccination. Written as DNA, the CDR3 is TGCGCCAGCAGCTTGGGGACTAGCGGGAGATTGGATACGCAGTATTTT. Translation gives CASSLGTSGRLDTQYF.